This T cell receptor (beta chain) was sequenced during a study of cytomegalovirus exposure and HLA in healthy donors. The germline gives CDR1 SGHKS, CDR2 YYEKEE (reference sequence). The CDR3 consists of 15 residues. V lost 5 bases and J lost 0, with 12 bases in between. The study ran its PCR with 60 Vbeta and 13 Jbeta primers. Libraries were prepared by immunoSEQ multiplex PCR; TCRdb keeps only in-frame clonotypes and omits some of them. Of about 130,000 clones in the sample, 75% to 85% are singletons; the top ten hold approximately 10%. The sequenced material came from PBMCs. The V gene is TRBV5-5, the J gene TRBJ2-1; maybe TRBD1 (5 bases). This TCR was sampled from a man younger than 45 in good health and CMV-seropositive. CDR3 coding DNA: TGTGCCAGCAGACCGGACACCTTCTCCTACAATGAGCAGTTCTTC. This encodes CASRPDTFSYNEQFF.